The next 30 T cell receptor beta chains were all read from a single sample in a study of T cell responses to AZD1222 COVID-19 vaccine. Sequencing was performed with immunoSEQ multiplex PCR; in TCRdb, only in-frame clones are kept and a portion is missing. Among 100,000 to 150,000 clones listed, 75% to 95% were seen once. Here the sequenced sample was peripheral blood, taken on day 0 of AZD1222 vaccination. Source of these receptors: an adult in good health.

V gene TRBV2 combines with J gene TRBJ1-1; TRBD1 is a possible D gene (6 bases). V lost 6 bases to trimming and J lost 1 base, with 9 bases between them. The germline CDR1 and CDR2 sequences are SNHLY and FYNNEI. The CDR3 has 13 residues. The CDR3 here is CASRGQWNTEAFF. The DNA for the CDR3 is TGTGCCAGCAGAGGACAGTGGAACACTGAAGCTTTCTTT.

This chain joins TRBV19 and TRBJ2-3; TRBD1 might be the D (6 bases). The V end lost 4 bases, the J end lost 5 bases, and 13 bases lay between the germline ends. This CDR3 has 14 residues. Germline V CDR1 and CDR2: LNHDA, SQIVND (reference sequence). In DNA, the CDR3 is TGTGCCAGTAGTAGCCTCAGGGGTGGAGATACGCAGTATTTT. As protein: CASSSLRGGDTQYF.

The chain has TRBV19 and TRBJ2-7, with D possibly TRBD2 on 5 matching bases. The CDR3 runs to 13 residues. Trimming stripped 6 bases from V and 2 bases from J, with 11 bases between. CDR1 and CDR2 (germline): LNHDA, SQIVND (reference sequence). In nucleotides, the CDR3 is TGTGCCAGTAGCCAGCGGTTAACCTACGAGCAGTACTTC. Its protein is CASSQRLTYEQYF.

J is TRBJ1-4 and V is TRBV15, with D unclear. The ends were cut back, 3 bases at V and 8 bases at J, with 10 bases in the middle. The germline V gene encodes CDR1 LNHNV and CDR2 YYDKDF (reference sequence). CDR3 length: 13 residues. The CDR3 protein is CATSSLGWEKLFF. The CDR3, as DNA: TGTGCCACCAGCAGTCTCGGGTGGGAAAAACTGTTTTTT. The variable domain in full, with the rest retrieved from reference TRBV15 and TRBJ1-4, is DAMVIQNPRYQVTQFGKPVTLSCSQTLNHNVMYWYQQKSSQAPKLLFHYYDKDFNNEADTPDNFQSRRPNTSFCFLDIRSPGLGDTAMYLCATSSLGWEKLFFGSGTQLSVL.

The CDR3 region is CASLDRGNEKLFF. In nucleotides, the CDR3 is TGTGCCTCCTTAGACAGGGGGAATGAAAAACTGTTTTTT. The rearrangement joins TRBV19 to TRBJ1-4; 9 bases align to TRBD1. The CDR3 sequence is 13 residues long. After removal of 11 bases from V and 5 bases from J, the junction contained 6 bases not matched to a gene. Germline loops: CDR1 LNHDA, CDR2 SQIVND (reference sequence).

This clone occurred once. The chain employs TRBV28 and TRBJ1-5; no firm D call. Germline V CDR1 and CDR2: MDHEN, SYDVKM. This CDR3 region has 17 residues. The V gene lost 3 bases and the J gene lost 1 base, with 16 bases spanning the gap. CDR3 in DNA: TGTGCCAGCAGTTTGTTCGGCAGTCTGGAGAGCAATCAGCCCCAGCATTTT. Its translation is CASSLFGSLESNQPQHF. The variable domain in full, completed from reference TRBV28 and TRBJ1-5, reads DVKVTQSSRYLVKRTGEKVFLECVQDMDHENMFWYRQDPGLGLRLIYFSYDVKMKEKGDIPEGYSVSREKKERFSLILESASTNQTSMYLCASSLFGSLESNQPQHFGDGTRLSIL.

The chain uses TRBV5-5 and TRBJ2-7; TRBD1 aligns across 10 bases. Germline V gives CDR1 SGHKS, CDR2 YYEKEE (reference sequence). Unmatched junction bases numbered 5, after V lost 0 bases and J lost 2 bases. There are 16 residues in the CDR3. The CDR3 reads CASSLVFGQGAYEQYF. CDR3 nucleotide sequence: TGTGCCAGCAGCTTGGTCTTTGGACAGGGGGCCTACGAGCAGTACTTC.

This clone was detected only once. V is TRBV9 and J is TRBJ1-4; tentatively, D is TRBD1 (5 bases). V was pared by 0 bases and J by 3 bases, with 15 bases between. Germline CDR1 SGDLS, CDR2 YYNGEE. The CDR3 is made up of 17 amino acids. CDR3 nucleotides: TGTGCCAGCAGCGTAGCGGAGGGGAACGTGGCTAATGAAAAACTGTTTTTT. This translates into CASSVAEGNVANEKLFF.

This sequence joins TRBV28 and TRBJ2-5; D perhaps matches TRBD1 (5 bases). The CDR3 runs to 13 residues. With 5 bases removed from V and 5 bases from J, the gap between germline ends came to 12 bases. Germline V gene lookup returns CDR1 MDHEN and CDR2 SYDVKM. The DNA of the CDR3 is TGTGCCAGCAGTCCAGGGATTCTCGAGACCCAGTACTTC. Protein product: CASSPGILETQYF.

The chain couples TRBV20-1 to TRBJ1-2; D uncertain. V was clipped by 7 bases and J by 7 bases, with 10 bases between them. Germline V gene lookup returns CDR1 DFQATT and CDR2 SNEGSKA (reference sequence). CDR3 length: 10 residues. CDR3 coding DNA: TGCAGTGAGGTTCGGGTTGGCTACACCTTC. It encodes CSEVRVGYTF.

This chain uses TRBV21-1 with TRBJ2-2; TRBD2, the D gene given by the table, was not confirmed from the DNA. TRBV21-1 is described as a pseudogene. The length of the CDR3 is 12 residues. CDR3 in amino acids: CASSNQIPGSFF. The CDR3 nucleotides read TGTGCCAGCAGCAATCAGATCCCGGGGTCGTTTTTT.

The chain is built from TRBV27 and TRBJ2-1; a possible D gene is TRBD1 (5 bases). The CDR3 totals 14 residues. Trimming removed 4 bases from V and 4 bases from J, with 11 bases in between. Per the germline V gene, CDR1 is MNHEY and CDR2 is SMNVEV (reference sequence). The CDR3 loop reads CASSSGASYNEQFF. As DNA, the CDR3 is TGTGCCAGCAGTTCTGGGGCCTCATACAATGAGCAGTTCTTC.

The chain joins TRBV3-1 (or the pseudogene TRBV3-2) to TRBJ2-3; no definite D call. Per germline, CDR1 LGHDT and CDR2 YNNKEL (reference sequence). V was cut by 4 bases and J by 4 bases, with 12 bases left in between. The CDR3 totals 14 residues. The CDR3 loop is CASSRRAAADTQYF. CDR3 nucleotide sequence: TGTGCCAGCAGCCGCCGGGCGGCGGCAGATACGCAGTATTTT.

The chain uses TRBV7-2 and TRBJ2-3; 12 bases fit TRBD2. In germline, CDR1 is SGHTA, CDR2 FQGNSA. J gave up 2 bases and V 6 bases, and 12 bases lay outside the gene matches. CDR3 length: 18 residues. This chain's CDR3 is CASRLAGGPTLPTDTQYF. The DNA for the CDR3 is TGTGCCAGCAGACTAGCGGGGGGCCCCACGCTTCCCACAGATACGCAGTATTTT.

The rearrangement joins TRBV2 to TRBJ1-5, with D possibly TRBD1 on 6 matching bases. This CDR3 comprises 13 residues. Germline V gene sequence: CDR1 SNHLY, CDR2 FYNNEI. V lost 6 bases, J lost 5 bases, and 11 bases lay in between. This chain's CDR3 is CASRARQDQPQHF. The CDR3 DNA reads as TGTGCCAGCAGGGCTAGACAGGATCAGCCCCAGCATTTT.

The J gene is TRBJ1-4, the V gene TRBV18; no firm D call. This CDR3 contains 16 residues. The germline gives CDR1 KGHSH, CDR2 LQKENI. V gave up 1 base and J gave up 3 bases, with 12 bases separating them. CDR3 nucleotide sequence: TGTGCCAGCTCACCACTGTCGGGGTCTTCTAATGAAAAACTGTTTTTT. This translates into CASSPLSGSSNEKLFF. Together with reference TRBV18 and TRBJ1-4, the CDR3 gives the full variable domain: NAGVMQNPRHLVRRRGQEARLRCSPMKGHSHVYWYRQLPEEGLKFMVYLQKENIIDESGMPKERFSAEFPKEGPSILRIQQVVRGDSAAYFCASSPLSGSSNEKLFFGSGTQLSVL.

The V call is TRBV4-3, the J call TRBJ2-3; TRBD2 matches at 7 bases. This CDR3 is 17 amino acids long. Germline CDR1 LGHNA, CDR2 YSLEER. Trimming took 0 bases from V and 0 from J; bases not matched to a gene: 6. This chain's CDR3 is CASSQDGRAPSTDTQYF. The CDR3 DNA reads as TGCGCCAGCAGCCAAGATGGGAGGGCCCCTAGCACAGATACGCAGTATTTT.

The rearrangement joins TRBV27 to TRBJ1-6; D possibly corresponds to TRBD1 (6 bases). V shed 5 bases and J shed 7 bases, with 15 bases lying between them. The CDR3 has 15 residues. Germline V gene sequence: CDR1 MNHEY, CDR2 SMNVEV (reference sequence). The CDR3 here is CASSGQQGRNSPLHF. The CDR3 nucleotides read TGTGCCAGCAGTGGCCAACAGGGAAGAAATTCACCCCTCCACTTT.

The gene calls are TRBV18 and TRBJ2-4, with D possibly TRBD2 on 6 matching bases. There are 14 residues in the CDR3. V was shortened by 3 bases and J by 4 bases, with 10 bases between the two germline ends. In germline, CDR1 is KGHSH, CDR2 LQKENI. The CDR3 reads CASSPRERKNIQYF. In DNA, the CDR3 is TGTGCCAGCTCACCCCGGGAGCGGAAAAACATTCAGTACTTC.

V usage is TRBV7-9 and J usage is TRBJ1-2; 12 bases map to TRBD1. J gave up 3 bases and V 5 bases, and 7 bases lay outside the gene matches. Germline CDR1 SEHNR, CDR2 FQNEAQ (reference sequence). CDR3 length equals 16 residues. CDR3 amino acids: CASSPTGTGGDYGYTF. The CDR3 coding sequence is TGTGCCAGCAGCCCTACCGGGACAGGGGGCGACTATGGCTACACCTTC.

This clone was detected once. CDR3 in DNA: TGTGCCAGCAGCATCCCGGGGGTCAGAGAGCAGTACTTC. Encoded protein: CASSIPGVREQYF. The V and J genes are TRBV12-3 or TRBV12-4 and TRBJ2-7; a weak D match, TRBD2 (6 bases). The CDR3 is 13 amino acids. The ends were cut back, 6 bases at V and 7 bases at J, with 16 bases in the middle.

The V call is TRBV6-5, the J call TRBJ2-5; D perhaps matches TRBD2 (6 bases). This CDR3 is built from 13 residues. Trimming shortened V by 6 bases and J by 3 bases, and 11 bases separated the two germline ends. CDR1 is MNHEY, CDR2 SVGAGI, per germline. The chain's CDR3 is CASSPGTEETQYF. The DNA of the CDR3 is TGTGCCAGCAGCCCCGGGACTGAAGAGACCCAGTACTTC.

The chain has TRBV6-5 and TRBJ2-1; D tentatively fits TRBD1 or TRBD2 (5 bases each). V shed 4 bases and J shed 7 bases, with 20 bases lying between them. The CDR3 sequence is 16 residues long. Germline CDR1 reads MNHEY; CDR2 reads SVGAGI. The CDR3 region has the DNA TGTGCCAGCAGTTCAACCCGCGAGGGGAGCAGGAATGAGCAGTTCTTC. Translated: CASSSTREGSRNEQFF.

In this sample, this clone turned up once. The CDR3, as DNA: TGTGCCAGCTCACCACCGTCACAGGGAGACTATGGCTACACCTTC. This codes for CASSPPSQGDYGYTF. The V gene is TRBV18, the J gene TRBJ1-2; D is possibly TRBD1 (6 bases). The germline gives CDR1 KGHSH, CDR2 LQKENI. V was trimmed by 0 bases and J by 3 bases, leaving 11 bases between them. This CDR3 spans 15 amino acids.

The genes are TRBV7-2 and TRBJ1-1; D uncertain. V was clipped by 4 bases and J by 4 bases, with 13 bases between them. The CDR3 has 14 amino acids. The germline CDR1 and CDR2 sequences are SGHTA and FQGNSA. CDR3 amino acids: CASSSIVRGTEAFF. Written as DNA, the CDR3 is TGTGCCAGCAGCTCTATAGTGCGGGGCACTGAAGCTTTCTTT.

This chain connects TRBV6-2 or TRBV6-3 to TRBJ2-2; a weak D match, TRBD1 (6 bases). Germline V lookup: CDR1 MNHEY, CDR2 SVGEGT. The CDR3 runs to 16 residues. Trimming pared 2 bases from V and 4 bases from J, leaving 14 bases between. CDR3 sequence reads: CASSYGWGLLTGELFF. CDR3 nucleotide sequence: TGTGCCAGCAGTTACGGGTGGGGGCTGCTCACCGGGGAGCTGTTTTTT.

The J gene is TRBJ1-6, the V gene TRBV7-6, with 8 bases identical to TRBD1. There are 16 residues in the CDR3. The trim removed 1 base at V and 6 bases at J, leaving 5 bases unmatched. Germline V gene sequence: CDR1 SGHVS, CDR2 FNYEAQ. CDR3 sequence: CASSLGNRGSNSPLHF. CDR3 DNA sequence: TGTGCCAGCAGCTTAGGGAACAGGGGGTCTAATTCACCCCTCCACTTT.

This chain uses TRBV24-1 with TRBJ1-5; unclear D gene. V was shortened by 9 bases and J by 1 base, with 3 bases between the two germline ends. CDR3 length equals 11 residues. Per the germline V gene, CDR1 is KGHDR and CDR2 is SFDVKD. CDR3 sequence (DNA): TGTGCCACCGGGAGCAATCAGCCCCAGCATTTT. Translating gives CATGSNQPQHF.

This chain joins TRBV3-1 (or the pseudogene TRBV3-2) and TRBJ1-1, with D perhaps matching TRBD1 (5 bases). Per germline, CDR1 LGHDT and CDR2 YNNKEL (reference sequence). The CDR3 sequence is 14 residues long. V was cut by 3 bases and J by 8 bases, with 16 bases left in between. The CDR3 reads CASSQMRDRPEAFF. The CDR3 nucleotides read TGTGCCAGCAGCCAGATGCGGGACCGACCCGAAGCTTTCTTT.

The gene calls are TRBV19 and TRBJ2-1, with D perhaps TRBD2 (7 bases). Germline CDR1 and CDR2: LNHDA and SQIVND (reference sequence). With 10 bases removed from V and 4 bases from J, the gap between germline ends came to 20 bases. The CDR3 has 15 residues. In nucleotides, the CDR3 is TGTGCCACTCGGGATCGGGGGGCTATATACAATGAGCAGTTCTTC. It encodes CATRDRGAIYNEQFF.